The 29 T cell receptor beta chains given below trace back to one sample, sequenced in a study of T-cell reconstitution after alpha-beta-depleted transplantation in children. For TCRbeta, the library was prepared with unique molecular identifiers. TCRdb reprocessed the PCR reads with MiXCR, giving one entry per CDR3 protein. The sample lists approximately 230,000 distinct CDR3 sequences, about 25% occurring once. Sequenced here: PBMCs, sampled before TCRalphabeta/CD19-depleted stem cell transplant. All receptors derive from a girl under 10 years old with Fanconi anemia, due to receive a stem cell transplant.

This clonotype has at least ten counts. The V and J genes are TRBV6-1 and TRBJ2-7; 12 bases are a match to TRBD2. Trimming cost V 3 bases and J 2 bases; bases outside gene matches: 5. Germline loops: CDR1 MNHNS, CDR2 SASEGT. This CDR3 has 16 amino acids. The CDR3: CASSDGLAGTPYEQYF. Written as DNA, the CDR3 is TGTGCCAGCAGTGACGGACTAGCGGGGACCCCCTACGAGCAGTACTTC.

The chain combines TRBV5-1 with TRBJ2-1; the match to TRBD2 covers 12 bases. Germline lookup yields CDR1 SGHRS and CDR2 YFSETQ. The junction had 10 bases not matched to a gene; V was cut back by 3 bases and J by 9 bases. This CDR3 is 16 amino acids long. The CDR3 DNA reads TGCGCCAGCAGCTACGGACTAGCGGGATTCTCAAGTGAGCAGTTCTTC. As protein: CASSYGLAGFSSEQFF. Full variable domain (rest looked up from reference TRBV5-1 and TRBJ2-1): KAGVTQTPRYLIKTRGQQVTLSCSPISGHRSVSWYQQTPGQGLQFLFEYFSETQRNKGNFPGRFSGRQFSNSRSEMNVSTLELGDSALYLCASSYGLAGFSSEQFFGPGTRLTVL.

This clonotype was observed at least ten times. This sequence joins TRBV29-1 and TRBJ2-2; D is perhaps TRBD1 or TRBD2 (6 bases each). Germline CDR1 and CDR2: SQVTM and ANQGSEA. The CDR3 is 14 residues long. Between the trimmed V and J ends, which lost 7 bases and 6 bases, there was a span of 18 bases. The CDR3 nucleotides read TGCAGCGCGGGGGCTACTAGCATCCCCGGGGAGCTGTTTTTT. This codes for CSAGATSIPGELFF.

The V and J genes are TRBV27 and TRBJ1-1; no reliable D call. The CDR3 covers 15 residues. Germline V gene lookup returns CDR1 MNHEY and CDR2 SMNVEV (reference sequence). The V gene lost 5 bases and the J gene lost 1 base, with 14 bases spanning the gap. This CDR3 reads CASSASWGGNTEAFF. The CDR3 region has the DNA TGTGCCAGCAGTGCCAGTTGGGGAGGGAACACTGAAGCTTTCTTT.

Points on this clonotype: This may be a read error, as it is one base from a much larger clone. The chain recombines TRBV20-1 with TRBJ2-5; D gene unclear. The CDR3 contains 11 residues. The germline CDR1 and CDR2 sequences are DFQATT and SNEGSKA (reference sequence). The ends were cut back, 0 bases at V and 5 bases at J, with 4 bases in the middle. CDR3 DNA sequence: TGCAGTGCTAGAGAGAGGGAGACCCAGTACTTC. Protein: CSARERETQYF.

V gene TRBV13 combines with J gene TRBJ2-1, with 8 positions matching TRBD2. J lost 4 bases, V lost 1 base, and 6 bases had no gene match. CDR3 length: 16 amino acids. Germline CDR1 is PRHDT and CDR2 is FYEKMQ (reference sequence). CDR3 bases: TGTGCCAGCAGCTTAGTTTCTAGCGGGTCTTACAATGAGCAGTTCTTC. Protein product: CASSLVSSGSYNEQFF.

This rearrangement joins TRBV6-5 to TRBJ2-1, with a tentative D call TRBD2 (6 bases). Germline-derived CDR1 and CDR2 are MNHEY and SVGAGI. Trimming cost V 0 bases and J 6 bases, with 9 bases left between them. This CDR3 has 14 residues. The CDR3 sequence is CASSYSGLPNEQFF. The CDR3 DNA is TGTGCCAGCAGTTACTCGGGACTGCCCAATGAGCAGTTCTTC.

This clonotype came up a few times. The chain employs TRBV20-1 and TRBJ2-5; D is undetermined. The CDR3 runs to 10 residues. The V end was cut by 5 bases, the J end by 5 bases, with 6 bases between. Germline CDR1 DFQATT, CDR2 SNEGSKA (reference sequence). This chain's CDR3 is CSAELETQYF. The CDR3 DNA reads as TGCAGTGCTGAGCTGGAGACCCAGTACTTC.

This clonotype was seen ten or more times. The chain links TRBV10-3 to TRBJ2-3; D uncertain. The CDR3 totals 14 residues. CDR1 and CDR2 from the germline V gene are ENHRY and SYGVKD. Trimming took off 4 bases at V and 3 bases at J, with 11 bases between the two ends. The CDR3 here is CAISGILSTDTQYF. Here the CDR3 DNA reads TGTGCCATCAGTGGAATTCTGAGTACAGATACGCAGTATTTT.

J is TRBJ1-2 and V is TRBV6-5; 7 bases map to TRBD1. CDR3 length: 15 residues. V shed 2 bases, J shed 4 bases, and the junction held 7 bases outside the gene matches. CDR1 and CDR2 from the germline V gene are MNHEY and SVGAGI. The CDR3 here is CASSYIYRGSYGYTF. In DNA form, the CDR3 reads TGTGCCAGCAGTTACATATACAGGGGTTCCTATGGCTACACCTTC.

Many counts were recorded for this clonotype. V usage is TRBV7-2 and J usage is TRBJ2-3; D assignment may be TRBD1 or TRBD2 (6 bases each). V was cut by 5 bases and J by 1 base, with 10 bases left in between. This CDR3 contains 14 residues. The germline V gene has CDR1 SGHTA and CDR2 FQGNSA. CDR3 coding DNA: TGTGCCAGCAGCCGGGGGCTACGCACAGATACGCAGTATTTT. This sequence encodes CASSRGLRTDTQYF.

This clonotype was counted many times. This chain links TRBV20-1 with TRBJ2-7, with 7 bases fitting TRBD2. The germline V gene encodes CDR1 DFQATT and CDR2 SNEGSKA (reference sequence). The CDR3 loop spans 13 amino acids. CDR3 in amino acids: CSPAGASGYEQYF. As DNA, the CDR3 is TGCAGCCCGGCAGGCGCTAGCGGCTACGAGCAGTACTTC.

This chain connects TRBV7-3 to TRBJ2-7; perhaps TRBD1 as D (6 bases). With 0 bases removed from V and 5 bases from J, the gap between germline ends came to 14 bases. CDR1 SGHTA and CDR2 FQGTGA come from the germline V gene. The CDR3 extends over 15 amino acids. The DNA of the CDR3 is TGTGCCAGCAGCTTAACGGGGTCCAGGGGTGACGAGCAGTACTTC. Amino acid sequence: CASSLTGSRGDEQYF.

The V gene is TRBV29-1, the J gene TRBJ1-2; 8 bases agree with TRBD1. The junction had 8 bases not matched to a gene; V was cut back by 7 bases and J by 4 bases. The CDR3 sequence is 13 residues long. CDR1 SQVTM and CDR2 ANQGSEA come from the germline V gene. CDR3 sequence reads: CSATGGIGYGYTF. The CDR3, as DNA: TGCAGCGCCACAGGGGGTATAGGCTATGGCTACACCTTC.

This clonotype was found many times. The rearrangement uses TRBV29-1 and TRBJ2-1; D possibly corresponds to TRBD2 (6 bases). Germline lookup yields CDR1 SQVTM and CDR2 ANQGSEA. Between the trimmed V and J ends, which lost 1 base and 0 bases, there was a span of 10 bases. The CDR3 runs 15 residues. CDR3 DNA sequence: TGCAGCGTTGAAGGGACTACGAGCTCCTACAATGAGCAGTTCTTC. The encoded protein is CSVEGTTSSYNEQFF.

The chain links TRBV19 to TRBJ2-1, with D possibly being TRBD2 (6 bases). Germline values: CDR1 LNHDA, CDR2 SQIVND (reference sequence). Deletions cut 5 bases from V and 2 bases from J, with 19 bases between. The CDR3 loop spans 17 amino acids. As DNA, the CDR3 is TGTGCCAGTAGTCAAATCCGGGACTTCAATCCCTACAATGAGCAGTTCTTC. This sequence encodes CASSQIRDFNPYNEQFF.

V is TRBV7-9 and J is TRBJ2-7; a weak D match, TRBD2 (6 bases). Trimming left V 5 bases short and J 2 bases short, with 16 bases between. Germline CDR1 is SEHNR and CDR2 is FQNEAQ (reference sequence). CDR3 length: 15 amino acids. DNA of the CDR3: TGTGCCAGCAGCCCCTCGGAGGGGACCCCCTACGAGCAGTACTTC. Its translation: CASSPSEGTPYEQYF.

The V and J genes are TRBV11-2 and TRBJ2-3; 9 positions agree with TRBD2. The V and J ends lost 5 bases and 4 bases, in that order; junction bases with no gene match: 7. Germline CDR1 is SGHAT and CDR2 is FQNNGV. CDR3 size: 15 residues. CDR3 in DNA: TGTGCCAGCAGCGAACCGGGACTAGCAGCAGATACGCAGTATTTT. Its translation is CASSEPGLAADTQYF.

This clonotype was seen ten or more times. The chain has TRBV12-3 or TRBV12-4 and TRBJ1-5, with TRBD1 as a possible D gene (5 bases). The CDR3 spans 15 residues. Between the trimmed V and J ends, which lost 2 bases and 2 bases, there was a span of 10 bases. CDR3 residues: CASSLQGRGNQPQHF. The CDR3 nucleotides are TGTGCCAGCAGTTTACAGGGCAGGGGCAATCAGCCCCAGCATTTT.

The sample holds many counts of this clonotype. V gene TRBV27 combines with J gene TRBJ2-7, with 8 bases that match TRBD1. Trimming removed 5 bases from V and 4 bases from J; junction bases left unmatched: 7. CDR1 and CDR2 from the germline V gene are MNHEY and SMNVEV (reference sequence). CDR3 length: 14 amino acids. The CDR3, as DNA: TGTGCCAGCAGTCTCGGACAGGGTCGGTACGAGCAGTACTTC. It translates to CASSLGQGRYEQYF.

The chain combines TRBV12-3 or TRBV12-4 with TRBJ2-5, with D perhaps TRBD2 (5 bases). Trimming cost V 6 bases and J 5 bases, with 19 bases left between them. This CDR3 region has 15 residues. In DNA form, the CDR3 reads TGTGCCAGCAGAGAAGGGCACGGGGTCCGGGAGACCCAGTACTTC. It codes for CASREGHGVRETQYF.

The chain uses TRBV7-9 and TRBJ2-7; possible D gene TRBD2, 5 bases. The CDR3 sequence is 17 residues long. V dropped 2 bases and J dropped 3 bases, with 20 bases sitting between them. Germline assignment: CDR1 SEHNR and CDR2 FQNEAQ (reference sequence). CDR3 DNA sequence: TGTGCCAGCAGCTTAATATCCGCGGGTGGAAGGTTCTACGAGCAGTACTTC. Amino acids: CASSLISAGGRFYEQYF.

The chain couples TRBV4-1 to TRBJ2-7; 7 positions match TRBD2. V shed 1 base, J shed 2 bases, and the junction held 8 bases outside the gene matches. Germline CDR1 is MGHRA and CDR2 is YSYEKL. The CDR3 length is 16 residues. The CDR3 DNA follows: TGCGCCAGCAGCCAAGTTATGCGGGGGACTACCTACGAGCAGTACTTC. Protein sequence: CASSQVMRGTTYEQYF.

This clonotype was detected many times. J is TRBJ2-3 and V is TRBV13, with D perhaps matching TRBD2 (5 bases). Germline V gives CDR1 PRHDT, CDR2 FYEKMQ (reference sequence). Between the trimmed V and J ends, which lost 5 bases and 2 bases, there was a span of 14 bases. CDR3 length: 15 residues. Written as DNA, the CDR3 is TGTGCCAGCAGCATCGGACTTTCCACCACAGATACGCAGTATTTT. Translation gives CASSIGLSTTDTQYF.

This clonotype appeared many times. CDR3 sequence (DNA): TGTGCCAGCTCCCCCCAGGGAACCTACGAGCAGTACTTC. Translating gives CASSPQGTYEQYF. The chain has TRBV12-3 or TRBV12-4 and TRBJ2-7; tentative D call: TRBD1 (5 bases). Trimming stripped 8 bases from V and 2 bases from J, with 13 bases between. CDR3 length: 13 amino acids.

This clonotype turned up a few times. The J gene is TRBJ2-7, the V gene TRBV20-1; D uncertain. This CDR3 is 14 amino acids long. The germline V gene encodes CDR1 DFQATT and CDR2 SNEGSKA (reference sequence). The ends were cut back, 6 bases at V and 3 bases at J, with 18 bases in the middle. The CDR3, as DNA: TGCAGTGCCCCGCCGACACCTTACGACTACGAGCAGTACTTC. It yields the protein CSAPPTPYDYEQYF.

This clonotype was detected many times. The chain carries TRBV11-2 and TRBJ2-5, with TRBD2 matching 9 bases. The J segment lost 3 bases and the V segment lost 2 bases, leaving 19 bases of the junction unmatched. The CDR3 has 20 residues. Germline CDR1 and CDR2: SGHAT and FQNNGV. The CDR3 reads CASSLQPGLASSSSEETQYF. CDR3 DNA: TGTGCCAGCAGCTTACAACCGGGACTAGCTTCAAGCTCGTCAGAAGAGACCCAGTACTTC.

CDR3 protein: CSAREIPGQGNPNYGYTF. In DNA form, the CDR3 reads TGCAGTGCTAGAGAGATTCCGGGACAGGGGAACCCTAACTATGGCTACACCTTC. This chain connects TRBV20-1 to TRBJ1-2, with 10 positions matching TRBD1. The germline CDR1 and CDR2 sequences are DFQATT and SNEGSKA (reference sequence). The CDR3 consists of 18 residues. With 0 bases clipped from V and 0 bases from J, the junction kept 10 bases outside the gene matches.

In its sample, this clonotype was seen a few times. The rearrangement links TRBV2 to TRBJ2-7; D possibly corresponds to TRBD1 (6 bases). The germline V and J ends were trimmed by 6 bases and 0 bases, with 18 bases remaining between them. Germline V CDR1 and CDR2: SNHLY, FYNNEI. The CDR3 sequence is 16 residues long. This chain's CDR3 is CASRYHFGTSSYEQYF. CDR3 bases: TGTGCCAGCAGGTATCACTTCGGGACAAGCTCCTACGAGCAGTACTTC.